These T cell receptor beta chains were read from a single sample in a study of T cells in Graves' hyperthyroidism and ophthalmopathy. TCRdb independently ran MiXCR on the multiplex PCR reads; one entry per CDR3 protein. Found here are 300,000 to 450,000 distinct CDR3 sequences, 13% of them singletons; the top ten hold 9.2%. The sequenced sample was blood. These TCRs come from a young woman with Graves' hyperthyroidism. The CDR3 runs from the conserved cysteine through the conserved F or W. D genes are given only for firm matches. A clone size is listed for some rows: how often the clone was seen (once, few, many), or a class if it is expanded.

clone_size	v_call	d_call	j_call	cdr3_aa	cdr3_nt
many	TRBV14	-	TRBJ2-1	CASSTGGLPPPKGNEQFF	TGTGCCAGCAGCACTGGGGGGCTCCCCCCCCCCAAGGGCAATGAGCAGTTCTTC
many	TRBV5-1	TRBD2	TRBJ2-3	CASSFDATSPADTQYF	TGCGCCAGCAGCTTTGATGCGACTAGCCCCGCAGATACGCAGTATTTT
-	TRBV9	TRBD2	TRBJ2-7	CASSVGLANSYEQYF	TGTGCCAGCAGCGTCGGACTAGCGAACTCCTACGAGCAGTACTTC
many	TRBV7-6	-	TRBJ2-5	CASRVSDETQYF	TGTGCCAGCAGAGTATCGGACGAGACCCAGTACTTC
many	TRBV7-3	-	TRBJ1-1	CASSSAGRTEAFF	TGTGCCAGCAGCTCGGCGGGTAGGACTGAAGCTTTCTTT
many	TRBV6-1	-	TRBJ1-1	CASSPREDTEAFF	TGTGCCAGCAGCCCCCGGGAGGACACTGAAGCTTTCTTT
many	TRBV28	TRBD1	TRBJ1-6	CAAQGQGNSPLHF	TGTGCCGCCCAAGGACAGGGTAATTCACCCCTCCACTTT
many	TRBV29-1	TRBD2	TRBJ2-1	CSVEAESGSREQFF	TGCAGCGTTGAAGCGGAGAGCGGGAGCCGGGAGCAGTTCTTC
many	TRBV20-1	TRBD1	TRBJ1-1	CSARDAQGGPEAFF	TGCAGTGCTAGAGATGCTCAGGGGGGTCCTGAAGCTTTCTTT
few	TRBV5-4	-	TRBJ2-1	CASSLSIRTLSYNEQFF	TGTGCCAGCAGCTTGAGTATAAGGACTTTGAGCTACAATGAGCAGTTCTTC
many	TRBV5-6	-	TRBJ2-5	CASSPSRGVYQYF	TGTGCCAGCAGCCCGAGTCGGGGAGTGTATCAGTACTTC
-	TRBV30	-	TRBJ1-4	CACPKGGSEKLFF	TGTGCCTGTCCGAAAGGGGGGAGCGAGAAACTGTTTTTT
-	TRBV24-1	TRBD1	TRBJ1-6	CATQGGSYNSPLHF	TGTGCCACCCAGGGGGGCTCCTATAATTCACCCCTCCACTTT
-	TRBV2	-	TRBJ2-3	CARWEPDSYDSTDTQYF	TGTGCCAGATGGGAGCCCGACAGTTACGATAGCACAGATACGCAGTATTTT
many	TRBV7-2	-	TRBJ2-3	CASSPHVGSDTQYF	TGTGCCAGCAGCCCCCATGTGGGCTCAGATACGCAGTATTTT
few	TRBV5-8	-	TRBJ1-2	CASSSTDGYGYTF	TGTGCCAGCAGCTCGACGGACGGCTATGGCTACACCTTC
many	TRBV7-9	-	TRBJ1-2	CASSFAGGAYGYTF	TGTGCCAGCAGCTTTGCTGGGGGCGCCTATGGCTACACCTTC
many	TRBV28	-	TRBJ2-7	CASSVASYEQYF	TGTGCCAGCAGTGTGGCATCCTACGAGCAGTACTTC
-	TRBV3-1	-	TRBJ1-1	CASSWGRAHTEAFF	TGTGCCAGCAGCTGGGGTAGGGCGCACACTGAAGCTTTCTTT
many	TRBV2	-	TRBJ1-2	CASSYRSSGCTF	TGTGCCAGCAGTTACCGATCTAGCGGGTGCACCTTC
many	TRBV4-3	TRBD2	TRBJ2-3	CASSQDRGSDTQYF	TGCGCCAGCAGCCAAGATCGCGGGAGTGATACGCAGTATTTT
many	TRBV24-1	TRBD1	TRBJ1-2	CATSQGQGNYGYTF	TGTGCCACCAGCCAAGGACAGGGCAACTATGGCTACACCTTC
many	TRBV20-1	TRBD1	TRBJ2-1	CSAMEGQGIYNEQFF	TGCAGTGCTATGGAAGGACAGGGGATTTACAATGAGCAGTTCTTC
-	TRBV20-1	TRBD2	TRBJ2-3	CSAHQMGLAGGDTQYF	TGCAGTGCTCACCAAATGGGACTAGCGGGGGGAGATACGCAGTATTTT
many	TRBV20-1	TRBD1	TRBJ2-4	CSATPRDRGNIQYF	TGCAGTGCTACACCCCGGGACAGGGGTAACATTCAGTACTTC
-	TRBV11-2	TRBD1	TRBJ2-6	CASRAGGAVAGANVLTF	TGTGCCAGTAGAGCAGGGGGCGCGGTTGCTGGGGCCAACGTCCTGACTTTC
many	TRBV2	-	TRBJ2-7	CTSTHLQGGPHEQYF	TGTACCAGCACCCACTTGCAGGGAGGTCCGCACGAGCAGTACTTC
-	TRBV4-1	-	TRBJ2-7	CASSQDGYGSYEQYF	TGCGCCAGCAGCCAAGATGGGTACGGCTCCTACGAGCAGTACTTC
-	TRBV7-9	TRBD1	TRBJ1-4	CASSFQGGNEKLFF	TGTGCCAGCAGCTTTCAGGGGGGAAATGAAAAACTGTTTTTT
few	TRBV3-1	TRBD1	TRBJ2-2	CASTRTGPGTGELFF	TGTGCCAGCACCAGGACAGGGCCGGGCACCGGGGAGCTGTTTTTT
many	TRBV20-1	-	TRBJ1-1	CSARPRNRTASNTEAFF	TGCAGTGCCAGACCGCGTAACAGGACAGCGTCGAACACTGAAGCTTTCTTT
few	TRBV7-9	-	TRBJ2-5	CASSPRGIRETQYF	TGTGCCAGCAGCCCTAGAGGGATACGAGAGACCCAGTACTTC
many	TRBV3-1	TRBD1	TRBJ2-1	CASLGTVNNEQFF	TGTGCCAGCCTGGGGACAGTAAACAATGAGCAGTTCTTC
many	TRBV28	-	TRBJ2-7	CASSPTGRPAYEQYF	TGTGCCAGCAGCCCGACGGGGAGGCCTGCCTACGAGCAGTACTTC
few	TRBV6-2/TRBV6-3	-	TRBJ2-4	CASRSTGNIQYF	TGTGCCAGCAGGTCGACAGGAAACATTCAGTACTTC
many	TRBV28	TRBD1	TRBJ1-5	CASSLDREDQPQHF	TGTGCCAGCAGCCTGGACAGGGAAGATCAGCCCCAGCATTTT
many	TRBV20-1	-	TRBJ2-7	CSARGTGSSYEQYF	TGCAGTGCTAGAGGGACCGGGAGCTCCTACGAGCAGTACTTC
-	TRBV25-1	-	TRBJ1-5	CASSAGQFMDQPQHF	TGTGCCAGCAGTGCCGGACAGTTTATGGATCAGCCCCAGCATTTT
many	TRBV20-1	-	TRBJ2-7	CSARDWTYEQYF	TGCAGTGCTAGGGACTGGACCTACGAGCAGTACTTC
few	TRBV19	-	TRBJ1-1	CASSSRPWMNTEAFF	TGTGCCAGTAGTAGTAGGCCCTGGATGAACACTGAAGCTTTCTTT
many	TRBV28	-	TRBJ1-4	CASIDGGSEKLFF	TGTGCCAGCATAGACGGGGGGTCTGAAAAACTGTTTTTT
many	TRBV7-6	-	TRBJ2-5	CASSRWTAQETQYF	TGTGCCAGCAGCCGTTGGACCGCACAAGAGACCCAGTACTTC